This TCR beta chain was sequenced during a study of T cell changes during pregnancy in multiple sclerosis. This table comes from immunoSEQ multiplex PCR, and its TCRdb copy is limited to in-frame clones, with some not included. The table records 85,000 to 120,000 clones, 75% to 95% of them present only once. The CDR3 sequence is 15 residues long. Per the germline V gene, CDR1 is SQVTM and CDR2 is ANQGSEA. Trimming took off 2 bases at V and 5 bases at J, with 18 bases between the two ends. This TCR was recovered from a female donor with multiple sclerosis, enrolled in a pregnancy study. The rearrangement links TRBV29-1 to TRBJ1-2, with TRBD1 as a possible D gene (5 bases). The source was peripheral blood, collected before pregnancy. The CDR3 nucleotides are TGCAGCGTTGAAATAGTGGCCCGCGGGGGGTATGGCTACACCTTC. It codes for CSVEIVARGGYGYTF.